Listed below are T cell receptor beta chains from one sample, sequenced in a study of blood T cell repertoires in COVID-19. The method was immunoSEQ multiplex PCR; TCRdb's version includes in-frame clones alone and lacks a portion of them. Among 150,000 to 200,000 clones, 80% to 90% were seen once, and the ten largest hold 12%. Input material: peripheral blood. These receptors were collected from a woman older than 75 with COVID-19, enrolled during active disease. The CDR3 runs from the conserved cysteine through the conserved F or W. D genes are given only for firm matches. Clone size appears in some rows only: once, few, many, or a class for an expanded clone.

v_gene: TRBV19
j_gene: TRBJ1-5
d_gene: .
abundance: .
CDR3aa: CASGAPGPTGRESNQPQHF
CDR3nt: TGTGCCAGTGGAGCCCCCGGCCCGACAGGAAGGGAGAGCAATCAGCCCCAGCATTTT

v_gene: TRBV2
j_gene: TRBJ1-1
d_gene: TRBD1
abundance: .
CDR3aa: CASSVGLSGGADTEAFF
CDR3nt: TGTGCCAGCAGTGTCGGTTTGTCAGGGGGCGCGGACACTGAAGCTTTCTTT

v_gene: TRBV10-2
j_gene: TRBJ1-1
d_gene: TRBD1
abundance: .
CDR3aa: CASSELLQGMNTEAFF
CDR3nt: TGCGCCAGCAGTGAGTTACTACAGGGGATGAACACTGAAGCTTTCTTT

v_gene: TRBV7-3
j_gene: TRBJ2-1
d_gene: .
abundance: .
CDR3aa: CASSLSSTANDEQFF
CDR3nt: TGTGCCAGCAGCTTATCGTCTACCGCCAACGATGAGCAGTTCTTC

v_gene: TRBV15
j_gene: TRBJ2-5
d_gene: .
abundance: few
CDR3aa: CATSSSQETQYF
CDR3nt: TGTGCCACCAGCAGCTCGCAAGAGACCCAGTACTTC

v_gene: TRBV2
j_gene: TRBJ2-1
d_gene: .
abundance: .
CDR3aa: CASSYTGTLKGNEQFF
CDR3nt: TGTGCCAGCAGCTATACCGGGACTCTAAAGGGGAATGAGCAGTTCTTC

v_gene: TRBV29-1
j_gene: TRBJ2-1
d_gene: TRBD1
abundance: many
CDR3aa: CSVGGQTNEQFF
CDR3nt: TGCAGCGTTGGGGGACAGACAAATGAGCAGTTCTTC

v_gene: TRBV6-4
j_gene: TRBJ1-1
d_gene: TRBD1
abundance: .
CDR3aa: CASSERAGGSEAFF
CDR3nt: TGTGCCAGCAGTGAGAGGGCAGGGGGCTCTGAAGCTTTCTTT

v_gene: TRBV5-4
j_gene: TRBJ2-2
d_gene: TRBD2
abundance: once
CDR3aa: CASSLQGGDTGELFF
CDR3nt: TGTGCCAGCAGCTTGCAGGGAGGGGACACCGGGGAGCTGTTTTTT

v_gene: TRBV3-1/TRBV3-2
j_gene: TRBJ1-2
d_gene: .
abundance: .
CDR3aa: CASSQSKGEGGYTF
CDR3nt: TGTGCCAGCAGCCAGAGCAAGGGGGAGGGTGGCTACACCTTC

v_gene: TRBV6-5
j_gene: TRBJ2-1
d_gene: TRBD2
abundance: .
CDR3aa: CASSYGGRVRNEQFF
CDR3nt: TGTGCCAGCAGTTATGGCGGGAGGGTGCGGAATGAGCAGTTCTTC

v_gene: TRBV6-6
j_gene: TRBJ2-5
d_gene: TRBD1
abundance: .
CDR3aa: CASRSPGQGATQYF
CDR3nt: TGTGCCAGCCGCTCCCCGGGACAGGGAGCGACCCAGTACTTC

v_gene: TRBV30
j_gene: TRBJ2-3
d_gene: TRBD1
abundance: .
CDR3aa: CAWSNRDRVSDTQYF
CDR3nt: TGTGCCTGGAGTAACCGGGACAGGGTCTCAGATACGCAGTATTTT

v_gene: TRBV7-6
j_gene: TRBJ1-5
d_gene: .
abundance: .
CDR3aa: CASSLALGQSQPQHF
CDR3nt: TGTGCCAGCAGCTTAGCGTTGGGACAAAGTCAGCCCCAGCATTTT

v_gene: TRBV18
j_gene: TRBJ2-4
d_gene: TRBD1
abundance: .
CDR3aa: CASSPGQGVQYF
CDR3nt: TGTGCCAGCTCACCCGGACAGGGGGTTCAGTACTTC

v_gene: TRBV19
j_gene: TRBJ1-2
d_gene: .
abundance: .
CDR3aa: CASSMGQGNYGYTF
CDR3nt: TGTGCCAGTAGTATGGGCCAGGGTAACTATGGCTACACCTTC

v_gene: TRBV6-6
j_gene: TRBJ2-7
d_gene: TRBD2
abundance: .
CDR3aa: CASDSSGNSYEQYF
CDR3nt: TGTGCCAGCGACTCGAGCGGGAATTCGTACGAGCAGTACTTC

v_gene: TRBV28
j_gene: TRBJ1-1
d_gene: .
abundance: .
CDR3aa: CASSVHKNTEAFF
CDR3nt: TGTGCCAGCAGTGTTCACAAGAACACTGAAGCTTTCTTT

v_gene: TRBV3-1/TRBV3-2
j_gene: TRBJ2-3
d_gene: TRBD2
abundance: .
CDR3aa: CASSQELPGLAGGPTQYF
CDR3nt: TGTGCCAGCAGCCAAGAGCTCCCGGGACTAGCGGGAGGGCCAACGCAGTATTTT

v_gene: TRBV27
j_gene: TRBJ2-2
d_gene: .
abundance: few
CDR3aa: CASGWAQGIAGELFF
CDR3nt: TGTGCCAGCGGCTGGGCCCAGGGAATCGCCGGGGAGCTGTTTTTT

v_gene: TRBV7-9
j_gene: TRBJ2-3
d_gene: .
abundance: .
CDR3aa: CASSLIPIALTDTQYF
CDR3nt: TGTGCCAGCAGCTTAATTCCGATAGCCCTCACAGATACGCAGTATTTT

v_gene: TRBV7-9
j_gene: TRBJ2-1
d_gene: .
abundance: .
CDR3aa: CASSFARSGYNEQFF
CDR3nt: TGTGCCAGCAGCTTTGCGAGGTCGGGGTACAATGAGCAGTTCTTC

v_gene: TRBV19
j_gene: TRBJ1-2
d_gene: TRBD1
abundance: .
CDR3aa: CASSSTGTVYGYTF
CDR3nt: TGTGCCAGTAGTTCTACCGGGACAGTCTATGGCTACACCTTC

v_gene: TRBV11-2
j_gene: TRBJ2-7
d_gene: .
abundance: .
CDR3aa: CASSLRSGLAREQYF
CDR3nt: TGTGCCAGCAGCTTACGCAGCGGGCTCGCTCGCGAGCAGTACTTC

v_gene: TRBV10-3
j_gene: TRBJ1-4
d_gene: .
abundance: .
CDR3aa: CAISVSGNLEKLFF
CDR3nt: TGTGCCATCAGTGTGTCGGGCAACTTAGAAAAACTGTTTTTT

v_gene: TRBV15
j_gene: TRBJ1-3
d_gene: TRBD1
abundance: few
CDR3aa: CATSRGDRGNTIYF
CDR3nt: TGTGCCACCAGCAGGGGGGACAGGGGAAACACCATATATTTT

v_gene: TRBV27
j_gene: TRBJ1-2
d_gene: .
abundance: .
CDR3aa: CASSPTWDTSRVYTF
CDR3nt: TGTGCCAGCAGTCCCACCTGGGACACCAGCAGAGTCTACACCTTC

v_gene: TRBV19
j_gene: TRBJ2-1
d_gene: .
abundance: few
CDR3aa: CASSIFLGVGNEQFF
CDR3nt: TGTGCCAGTAGTATTTTCCTGGGAGTAGGCAATGAGCAGTTCTTC

v_gene: TRBV21-1
j_gene: TRBJ2-7
d_gene: .
abundance: .
CDR3aa: CASSKDGEGGEQYF
CDR3nt: TGTGCCAGCAGCAAAGACGGCGAAGGGGGCGAGCAGTACTTC

v_gene: TRBV19
j_gene: TRBJ2-2
d_gene: .
abundance: .
CDR3aa: CASRKLGGTGELFF
CDR3nt: TGTGCCAGTAGAAAGTTGGGAGGCACCGGGGAGCTGTTTTTT

v_gene: TRBV13
j_gene: TRBJ1-2
d_gene: .
abundance: .
CDR3aa: CASSFGVGEGDGYTF
CDR3nt: TGTGCCAGCAGCTTCGGCGTAGGGGAGGGTGATGGCTACACCTTC

v_gene: TRBV5-6
j_gene: TRBJ1-1
d_gene: TRBD1
abundance: .
CDR3aa: CASSLPGGGNTEAFF
CDR3nt: TGTGCCAGCAGCTTGCCGGGAGGGGGCAACACTGAAGCTTTCTTT

v_gene: TRBV6-1
j_gene: TRBJ2-1
d_gene: .
abundance: .
CDR3aa: CASSGSGSGVYNEQFF
CDR3nt: TGTGCCAGCAGTGGGTCCGGTAGCGGAGTATACAATGAGCAGTTCTTC

v_gene: TRBV7-2
j_gene: TRBJ1-4
d_gene: .
abundance: .
CDR3aa: CASSAGGQATNEKLFF
CDR3nt: TGTGCCAGCAGCGCGGGGGGACAAGCAACTAATGAAAAACTGTTTTTT

v_gene: TRBV7-8
j_gene: TRBJ2-3
d_gene: .
abundance: .
CDR3aa: CASRVGGTDTQYF
CDR3nt: TGTGCCAGCAGGGTCGGAGGCACAGATACGCAGTATTTT

v_gene: TRBV10-3
j_gene: TRBJ2-3
d_gene: TRBD2
abundance: .
CDR3aa: CAISDPLAGRTDTQYF
CDR3nt: TGTGCCATCAGTGACCCACTAGCGGGGCGCACAGATACGCAGTATTTT

v_gene: TRBV11-3
j_gene: TRBJ2-5
d_gene: .
abundance: .
CDR3aa: CASSLEQQETQYF
CDR3nt: TGTGCCAGCAGCTTAGAACAGCAAGAGACCCAGTACTTC

v_gene: TRBV18
j_gene: TRBJ2-7
d_gene: TRBD2
abundance: .
CDR3aa: CASSSGTSGNYEQYF
CDR3nt: TGTGCCAGCTCGTCCGGGACTAGCGGGAACTACGAGCAGTACTTC

v_gene: TRBV24-1
j_gene: TRBJ2-3
d_gene: .
abundance: .
CDR3aa: CATSDLDGGGTDTQYF
CDR3nt: TGTGCCACCAGTGATTTGGATGGAGGAGGCACAGATACGCAGTATTTT

v_gene: TRBV5-1
j_gene: TRBJ1-5
d_gene: TRBD1
abundance: .
CDR3aa: CASSPGQDQPQHF
CDR3nt: TGCGCCAGCAGCCCTGGACAGGATCAGCCCCAGCATTTT

v_gene: TRBV11-1
j_gene: TRBJ2-1
d_gene: .
abundance: .
CDR3aa: CASSVDFRYTEQFF
CDR3nt: TGTGCCAGCAGCGTGGACTTCCGATATACTGAGCAGTTCTTC

v_gene: TRBV6-5
j_gene: TRBJ2-7
d_gene: .
abundance: .
CDR3aa: CASSNRHSYEQYF
CDR3nt: TGTGCCAGCAGCAACAGGCACTCCTACGAGCAGTACTTC

v_gene: TRBV29-1
j_gene: TRBJ1-1
d_gene: .
abundance: .
CDR3aa: CSVEGRADTEAFF
CDR3nt: TGCAGCGTTGAGGGCAGGGCGGACACTGAAGCTTTCTTT

v_gene: TRBV12-3/TRBV12-4
j_gene: TRBJ2-7
d_gene: .
abundance: .
CDR3aa: CASSLGRDYEQYF
CDR3nt: TGTGCCAGCAGTTTGGGCAGGGACTACGAGCAGTACTTC

v_gene: TRBV5-4
j_gene: TRBJ1-4
d_gene: TRBD1
abundance: .
CDR3aa: CASSLVQGAREKLFF
CDR3nt: TGTGCCAGCAGCTTGGTCCAGGGGGCGCGAGAAAAACTGTTTTTT

v_gene: TRBV28
j_gene: TRBJ2-1
d_gene: TRBD2
abundance: .
CDR3aa: CASSISTSGIQFF
CDR3nt: TGTGCCAGCAGTATCTCGACTAGCGGGATACAGTTCTTC

v_gene: TRBV18
j_gene: TRBJ1-3
d_gene: .
abundance: once
CDR3aa: CASSAQGAGNTIYF
CDR3nt: TGTGCCAGCTCAGCCCAGGGTGCTGGAAACACCATATATTTT

v_gene: TRBV5-1
j_gene: TRBJ2-5
d_gene: .
abundance: .
CDR3aa: CASSGTLYQETQYF
CDR3nt: TGCGCCAGCAGCGGGACATTGTACCAAGAGACCCAGTACTTC

v_gene: TRBV28
j_gene: TRBJ1-2
d_gene: .
abundance: .
CDR3aa: CASSLGPAASKIYGYTF
CDR3nt: TGTGCCAGCAGTTTGGGGCCGGCTGCCTCTAAAATTTATGGCTACACCTTC

v_gene: TRBV5-1
j_gene: TRBJ1-2
d_gene: TRBD1
abundance: .
CDR3aa: CASSKGQGGGYTF
CDR3nt: TGCGCCAGCAGCAAAGGACAGGGTGGTGGCTACACCTTC

v_gene: TRBV19
j_gene: TRBJ1-5
d_gene: .
abundance: .
CDR3aa: CASSISGGSNQPQHF
CDR3nt: TGTGCCAGTAGTATTTCCGGAGGGAGTAATCAGCCCCAGCATTTT

v_gene: TRBV7-2
j_gene: TRBJ2-1
d_gene: TRBD2
abundance: .
CDR3aa: CASSLDRVTSGRVQFF
CDR3nt: TGTGCCAGCAGCTTAGATAGGGTGACTAGCGGGAGGGTACAGTTCTTC

v_gene: TRBV6-2/TRBV6-3
j_gene: TRBJ2-2
d_gene: .
abundance: .
CDR3aa: CASSRNRGDPANTGELFF
CDR3nt: TGTGCCAGCAGTCGGAACCGCGGAGACCCCGCGAACACCGGGGAGCTGTTTTTT

v_gene: TRBV5-1
j_gene: TRBJ1-2
d_gene: .
abundance: .
CDR3aa: CASSLGQTTYGYTF
CDR3nt: TGCGCCAGCAGCTTGGGGCAGACTACCTATGGCTACACCTTC

v_gene: TRBV9
j_gene: TRBJ1-2
d_gene: TRBD1
abundance: .
CDR3aa: CASSTGTGGHYGYTF
CDR3nt: TGTGCCAGCAGTACCGGGACAGGGGGCCACTATGGCTACACCTTC

v_gene: TRBV5-8
j_gene: TRBJ2-5
d_gene: .
abundance: .
CDR3aa: CASNTGNQETQYF
CDR3nt: TGTGCCAGCAACACCGGGAACCAAGAGACCCAGTACTTC

v_gene: TRBV10-3
j_gene: TRBJ2-3
d_gene: TRBD1
abundance: .
CDR3aa: CAIRVDRDLTDTQYF
CDR3nt: TGTGCCATCAGGGTTGACAGGGACCTCACAGATACGCAGTATTTT

v_gene: TRBV3-1/TRBV3-2
j_gene: TRBJ1-4
d_gene: .
abundance: .
CDR3aa: CASSQVGLSPTNEKLFF
CDR3nt: TGTGCCAGCAGCCAAGTGGGACTGAGTCCCACTAATGAAAAACTGTTTTTT

v_gene: TRBV28
j_gene: TRBJ1-2
d_gene: .
abundance: .
CDR3aa: CASSRLEDYGYTF
CDR3nt: TGTGCCAGCAGCCGCCTGGAGGATTATGGCTACACCTTC